This is a list of T cell receptor beta chains from one sample in a study of cytomegalovirus exposure and HLA in healthy donors. Produced via immunoSEQ multiplex PCR; TCRdb's table is partial and in-frame only. The sample lists 160,000 or so clones, approximately 80% seen once, with around 2% in the top ten. Sequenced material: PBMCs. Receptor source: a man aged 50-60 years in good health and CMV-seropositive. The CDR3 runs from the conserved cysteine through the conserved F or W. Fields, in order: J gene, V gene, clone size, D gene, CDR3 DNA, CDR3 protein. The D gene is left open where the match is weak. Clone sizes are given selectively: once, few, many, or a class where the clone is expanded.

TRBJ1-2,TRBV5-1,NA,NA,TGCGCCAGCAGCAGCCTCACAGGGAAAGAAGGCTACACCTTC,CASSSLTGKEGYTF
TRBJ2-1,TRBV30,NA,TRBD2,TGTGCCTGGAGTGGGGGGACTAGCGGATCATACAATGAGCAGTTCTTC,CAWSGGTSGSYNEQFF
TRBJ2-4,TRBV4-1,few,TRBD2,TGCGCCAGCAGCCAAGGGCGCGGGGGGGCCAAAAACATTCAGTACTTC,CASSQGRGGAKNIQYF
TRBJ2-7,TRBV5-1,NA,TRBD1,TGCGCCAGCAGCTTGGGTCGACAGGGGGCACGGAGATCCTACGAGCAGTACTTC,CASSLGRQGARRSYEQYF
TRBJ1-2,TRBV7-9,NA,TRBD1,TGTGCCAGCAGCTCGGACAGGGCGGGGGGCTACACCTTC,CASSSDRAGGYTF
TRBJ1-3,TRBV9,NA,TRBD1,TGTGCCAGCAGCCGTCCAGGGGGCGAAAACATCATATATTTT,CASSRPGGENIIYF
TRBJ2-7,TRBV6-1,NA,NA,TGTGCCAGCAGTGTCACCCCGACAGGCTCCTACGAGCAGTACTTC,CASSVTPTGSYEQYF
TRBJ1-2,TRBV9,NA,NA,TGTGCCAGCAGGCAGGATAGGGGGAACTATGGCTACACCTTC,CASRQDRGNYGYTF
TRBJ2-1,TRBV4-2,NA,TRBD2,TGTGCCAGCAGCCAACCTCTAGCGGGGGGATACAATGAGCAGTTCTTC,CASSQPLAGGYNEQFF
TRBJ1-1,TRBV6-6,NA,NA,TGTGCCAGCAGTGAGGGGGGGTTGAACACTGAAGCTTTCTTT,CASSEGGLNTEAFF
TRBJ2-7,TRBV6-5,NA,NA,TGTGCCAGCAGTTCCCCGGGTGTCTACGAGCAGTACTTC,CASSSPGVYEQYF
TRBJ1-1,TRBV19,NA,NA,TGTGCCAGTAGTATTTGGCAACTGAACACTGAAGCTTTCTTT,CASSIWQLNTEAFF
TRBJ1-4,TRBV4-1,NA,NA,TGCGCCAGCAGCCTGGGACTTCTTAATGAAAAACTGTTTTTT,CASSLGLLNEKLFF
TRBJ1-2,TRBV4-3,NA,NA,TGCGCCAGCAGCCAAGTCGGGAGCGGCTACACCTTC,CASSQVGSGYTF
TRBJ2-7,TRBV29-1,NA,TRBD1,TGCAGCGTTGCAGGGGGTAGCGACGAGCAGTACTTC,CSVAGGSDEQYF
TRBJ2-5,TRBV18,NA,NA,TGTGCCAGCTCCGCCGCGGGGGCCCAAGAGACCCAGTACTTC,CASSAAGAQETQYF
TRBJ2-7,TRBV29-1,NA,TRBD1,TGCAGCGTATCGACGACAGGGGAATACGAGCAGTACTTC,CSVSTTGEYEQYF
TRBJ1-4,TRBV19,NA,TRBD1,TGTGCCAGTAGCCTAGACAGGGCTAATGAAAAACTGTTTTTT,CASSLDRANEKLFF
TRBJ1-1,TRBV7-9,NA,NA,TGTGCCAGCAGCCGACTGGGCACTGAAGCTTTCTTT,CASSRLGTEAFF
TRBJ2-3,TRBV18,once,TRBD2,TGTGCCAGCTCACCACCTGGACTAGCCTCCACAGATACGCAGTATTTT,CASSPPGLASTDTQYF
TRBJ1-2,TRBV6-5,NA,TRBD1,TGTGCCAGCAGTTCACAGGGGTATGGCTACACCTTC,CASSSQGYGYTF
TRBJ1-5,TRBV4-1,NA,TRBD1,TGCGCCAGCAGCCAAGATCTGGACAGGGCTCGGAATCAGCCCCAGCATTTT,CASSQDLDRARNQPQHF
TRBJ2-5,TRBV18,NA,NA,TGTGCCAGCTCACCACCTATTCCGGAGGAGACCCAGTACTTC,CASSPPIPEETQYF
TRBJ2-5,TRBV12-5,NA,NA,TGTGCTAGTGCCCGTGGGGGGTTTGGGGAGACCCAGTACTTC,CASARGGFGETQYF
TRBJ2-5,TRBV9,NA,TRBD2,TGTGCCAGCAGCGTAAAGCGGGGGGGCCGACAAGAGACCCAGTACTTC,CASSVKRGGRQETQYF
TRBJ2-7,TRBV7-2,NA,TRBD1,TGTGCCAGCAGCGGTGGGACAGGCGGCCGGGGGGAGCAGTACTTC,CASSGGTGGRGEQYF